This T cell receptor beta chain comes out of a study of shared clonotypes between healthy human individuals. Findings of the study overall: A limitation of the genetic and exposure-history diversity represented arose from few donors. Sequencing depth was predicted to influence how clonotypes are shared among donors.

Donors were healthy HIV-negative adults without recently reported acute infections or vaccinations. The CDR3 length is 17 residues. V was clipped by 1 base and J by 7 bases; unmatched bases: 14. Germline V gene lookup returns CDR1 SGHRS and CDR2 YFSETQ. Study processing details: Junction-only sequences without quality scores came from ImmunoSEQ, so filtering differed. Measured with immunoSEQ multiplex PCR; TCRdb has only the in-frame clones, and not every one. That table furnishes V, J and clone size, whereas the DNA furnished D and trimming. This sample has roughly 2 million clones, with roughly 96% found just once. About this clone: The antigen is not known.

The sequencing input was naive CD4+ T cells sorted from blood. Subset here: CD45RA+ positively selected. The sequence was obtained from a man between 18 and 29 years old in good health. The rearrangement joins TRBV5-1 to TRBJ2-7; 10 nucleotides align to TRBD1. The CDR3 sequence: CASSLLAGTGVTGEQYF. The CDR3, as DNA: TGCGCCAGCAGCTTGTTGGCCGGGACAGGGGTTACAGGGGAGCAGTACTTC.